One TCR beta chain is described in this entry. Trimming left V 0 bases short and J 4 bases short, with 10 bases between. Germline CDR1 SGDLS, CDR2 YYNGEE. CDR3 length: 14 amino acids. CD45RO-negative CD8 cells positively selected for CCR7 made up the naive population, which excluded terminally differentiated effector memory CD45RA+ cells. These data come from a study of shared clonotypes between healthy human individuals. Assay used: immunoSEQ multiplex PCR; TCRdb lists only in-frame clones, some missing. The profile shows about 820,000 clones, 80% to 95% of them singletons. The source material was naive CD8+ T cells sorted from blood. The rearrangement joins TRBV9 to TRBJ1-2; D gene ambiguous. This clonotype originated in a man aged 30 to 45 in good health. The CDR3 loop reads CASSVGEGGYGYTF. In DNA form, the CDR3 reads TGTGCCAGCAGCGTAGGTGAGGGCGGCTATGGCTACACCTTC.